One sample yielded the 22 T cell receptor beta chains listed below, sequenced in a study of T cell repertoires and Cas9 in healthy adults. Using immunoSEQ multiplex PCR, the repertoire was profiled, and TCRdb retains in-frame clones only, with some absent. The table records more than 20,000 clones, about nine tenths of them present only once. Sample: CD4+ effector T cells (CD127+, CD25-, CD137-, CD154-) from PBMCs; culture status not recorded. Source of these receptors: a human donor in good health.

The chain employs TRBV27 and TRBJ2-2; D is undetermined. This CDR3 has 15 amino acids. V was pared by 8 bases and J by 4 bases, with 17 bases between. Germline V gene lookup returns CDR1 MNHEY and CDR2 SMNVEV (reference sequence). For the CDR3, the DNA is TGTGCCAGCGCTCGGGTGTCCCCCTCCACCGGGGAGCTGTTTTTT. Translating gives CASARVSPSTGELFF.

The chain joins TRBV10-3 to TRBJ1-4; 10 nucleotides agree with TRBD1. This CDR3 has 16 amino acids. The junction had 4 bases not matched to a gene; V was cut back by 4 bases and J by 2 bases. The germline V gene has CDR1 ENHRY and CDR2 SYGVKD. In DNA form, the CDR3 reads TGTGCCATCAGTGCGGGACAGGGGAGGACTAATGAAAAACTGTTTTTT. The encoded protein is CAISAGQGRTNEKLFF.

This clone appeared a few times. The chain employs TRBV5-1 and TRBJ2-6, with D maybe TRBD1 (7 bases). From germline, CDR1 is SGHRS and CDR2 YFSETQ. The CDR3 covers 16 residues. V lost 6 bases, J lost 0 bases, and 13 bases lay in between. CDR3 in amino acids: CASMEGAGSGANVLTF. The CDR3 nucleotides read TGCGCCAGCATGGAGGGGGCGGGCTCTGGGGCCAACGTCCTGACTTTC. Full variable domain (outside the CDR3, taken from reference TRBV5-1 and TRBJ2-6): KAGVTQTPRYLIKTRGQQVTLSCSPISGHRSVSWYQQTPGQGLQFLFEYFSETQRNKGNFPGRFSGRQFSNSRSEMNVSTLELGDSALYLCASMEGAGSGANVLTFGAGSRLTVL.

The chain employs TRBV7-9 and TRBJ2-7; D not resolved. Germline CDR1 SEHNR, CDR2 FQNEAQ (reference sequence). This CDR3 has 12 residues. Between the trimmed V and J ends, which lost 0 bases and 7 bases, there was a span of 7 bases. The CDR3, as DNA: TGTGCCAGCAGCTTAGCAGGGTCAGAGCAGTACGTC. It yields the protein CASSLAGSEQYV.

The chain combines TRBV6-1 with TRBJ1-2; D gene unclear. The germline V gene has CDR1 MNHNS and CDR2 SASEGT. V was shortened by 2 bases and J by 3 bases, with 7 bases between the two germline ends. The CDR3 has 13 amino acids. In nucleotides, the CDR3 is TGTGCCAGCAGTGAACGTGGTGACTATGGCTACACCTTC. Protein sequence: CASSERGDYGYTF.

This rearrangement joins TRBV28 to TRBJ1-5; tentative D call: TRBD1 (6 bases). The V and J ends lost 3 bases and 0 bases respectively, with 9 bases between them. The germline V gene has CDR1 MDHEN and CDR2 SYDVKM. The CDR3 loop spans 15 amino acids. The CDR3 here is CASSFTGYSNQPQHF. The CDR3 DNA sequence: TGTGCCAGCAGTTTTACAGGGTATAGCAATCAGCCCCAGCATTTT.

Regarding this clone: This sample includes further DNA sequences coding for the same CDR3. CDR3 region: CASSATYAPGNTIYF. Here the CDR3 DNA reads TGTGCCAGCAGCGCCACCTACGCCCCTGGAAACACCATATATTTT. This chain joins TRBV9 and TRBJ1-3; D is unclear. V was cut by 3 bases and J by 2 bases, with 12 bases left in between. CDR1 SGDLS and CDR2 YYNGEE come from the germline V gene. The CDR3 length is 15 residues.

This clone was detected only once. CDR3 sequence reads: CASSPAGGQGNYGYTF. The CDR3 DNA reads TGTGCCAGCTCACCGGCTGGGGGGCAGGGGAACTATGGCTACACCTTC. The rearrangement joins TRBV18 to TRBJ1-2; the D gene is possibly TRBD1 (6 bases). The V gene lost 3 bases and the J gene lost 2 bases, with 16 bases spanning the gap. Germline-derived CDR1 and CDR2 are KGHSH and LQKENI. The CDR3 totals 16 residues.

The CDR3 nucleotides are TGTGCCAGCAGTTCGAGGAACAGGGCCCCAGATACGCAGTATTTT. Translating it yields CASSSRNRAPDTQYF. The chain joins TRBV6-5 to TRBJ2-3, with a possible D match to TRBD1 (6 bases). This CDR3 is built from 15 residues. The germline V gene encodes CDR1 MNHEY and CDR2 SVGAGI. Trimming removed 4 bases at V and 4 bases at J, with 15 bases between.

This chain joins TRBV15 and TRBJ2-5, with D perhaps matching TRBD1 or TRBD2 (5 bases each). The CDR3 contains 17 residues. The germline CDR1 and CDR2 sequences are LNHNV and YYDKDF (reference sequence). The V end was cut by 0 bases, the J end by 2 bases, with 16 bases between. The CDR3 is CATSRDPPGTFQETQYF. CDR3 sequence (DNA): TGTGCCACCAGCAGAGATCCCCCCGGGACCTTTCAAGAGACCCAGTACTTC. The full variable domain, rest sourced from reference TRBV15 and TRBJ2-5, is DAMVIQNPRYQVTQFGKPVTLSCSQTLNHNVMYWYQQKSSQAPKLLFHYYDKDFNNEADTPDNFQSRRPNTSFCFLDIRSPGLGDTAMYLCATSRDPPGTFQETQYFGPGTRLLVL.

This sequence joins TRBV19 and TRBJ1-3; 8 bases map to TRBD1. Trimming removed 3 bases from V and 2 bases from J; junction bases left unmatched: 6. Germline loops: CDR1 LNHDA, CDR2 SQIVND (reference sequence). This CDR3 is 16 amino acids long. Here the CDR3 DNA reads TGTGCCAGTAGTATCGCGACAGGGGTCACTGGAAACACCATATATTTT. Protein product: CASSIATGVTGNTIYF.

The CDR3 loop reads CASSPAGLAETQYF. CDR3 nucleotides: TGTGCCAGCTCACCAGCGGGACTAGCGGAGACCCAGTACTTC. This rearrangement joins TRBV18 to TRBJ2-5; 10 bases fit TRBD2. V shed 2 bases and J 5 bases; nucleotides not matched to a gene: 2. The length of the CDR3 is 14 residues. CDR1 is KGHSH, CDR2 LQKENI, per germline.

This chain joins TRBV28 and TRBJ2-1; 8 bases are a match to TRBD2. This CDR3 region has 16 residues. V dropped 8 bases and J dropped 4; count of bases not matched to a gene: 13. Looked up from germline, CDR1 is MDHEN and CDR2 is SYDVKM. The CDR3 sequence: CASLKGSGGPYNEQFF. The CDR3, as DNA: TGTGCCAGCCTGAAAGGGAGCGGGGGCCCTTACAATGAGCAGTTCTTC.

This clone was detected only once. The chain has TRBV5-1 and TRBJ2-2, with 8 bases matching TRBD1. This CDR3 contains 16 residues. Trimming cost V 2 bases and J 6 bases; bases outside gene matches: 9. Germline assignment: CDR1 SGHRS and CDR2 YFSETQ. Here the CDR3 DNA reads TGCGCCAGCAGCTTTCGGACAGGGCGACCAGCCGGGGAGCTGTTTTTT. This gives the protein CASSFRTGRPAGELFF.

V gene TRBV29-1 combines with J gene TRBJ2-5; D is perhaps TRBD2 (7 bases). The V and J ends lost 4 bases and 5 bases respectively, with 14 bases between them. The CDR3 has 13 residues. CDR1 and CDR2 (germline): SQVTM, ANQGSEA. The CDR3, as DNA: TGCAGCGTTGTACAGGGAGGGTTTGAGACCCAGTACTTC. This gives the protein CSVVQGGFETQYF.

This clone was found a few times. This sequence joins TRBV19 and TRBJ2-5; 9 bases agree with TRBD1. Germline V gene sequence: CDR1 LNHDA, CDR2 SQIVND (reference sequence). V lost 4 bases, J lost 6 bases, and 6 bases stayed unmatched. CDR3 length equals 14 residues. The CDR3 loop reads CASSTGQGTKTQYF. The CDR3 DNA reads as TGTGCCAGTAGTACCGGACAGGGGACGAAGACCCAGTACTTC.

The gene calls are TRBV9 and TRBJ1-5, with D uncertain. V was shortened by 0 bases and J by 0 bases, with 22 bases between the two germline ends. This CDR3 comprises 20 residues. Germline CDR1 is SGDLS and CDR2 is YYNGEE. CDR3 nucleotide sequence: TGTGCCAGCAGCGTAGGACATCTCGCACCAGAAGTAGGTAGCAATCAGCCCCAGCATTTT. Translating gives CASSVGHLAPEVGSNQPQHF.

V is TRBV7-2 and J is TRBJ2-3, with D possibly TRBD2 on 5 matching bases. The V gene's germline CDR1 is SGHTA and CDR2 FQGNSA. The CDR3 extends over 14 amino acids. V lost 7 bases, J lost 3 bases, and 14 bases lay in between. This CDR3 reads CASTAHGNTDTQYF. CDR3 DNA: TGTGCCAGCACAGCCCACGGGAATACAGATACGCAGTATTTT.

The J gene is TRBJ2-1, the V gene TRBV15; 9 bases match TRBD2. The ends lost 8 bases at V and 7 bases at J; junction bases unmatched: 15. The CDR3 is made up of 16 amino acids. Per germline, CDR1 LNHNV and CDR2 YYDKDF (reference sequence). CDR3 DNA: TGTGCCACCGGAACGTGGGCGGGAGGGGGTCCAAATGAGCAGTTCTTC. Translation: CATGTWAGGGPNEQFF.

The chain combines TRBV5-1 with TRBJ1-1; TRBD1 agrees at 9 bases. V trimming: 5 bases; J trimming: 7 bases; junction bases outside the gene matches: 6. The CDR3 is 13 amino acids. The germline V gene has CDR1 SGHRS and CDR2 YFSETQ. DNA of the CDR3: TGCGCCAGCAGGTGGACAGGGGCCGGTGAAGCTTTCTTT. Its protein is CASRWTGAGEAFF.

This clone was found once. The gene calls are TRBV30 and TRBJ1-5, with no clear D. The CDR3 loop spans 14 amino acids. Germline-derived CDR1 and CDR2 are GTSNPN and SVGIG (reference sequence). Trimming removed 0 bases from V and 0 bases from J, with 6 bases in between. The CDR3 sequence is CAWSVGASNQPQHF. CDR3 nucleotides: TGTGCCTGGAGTGTTGGAGCTAGCAATCAGCCCCAGCATTTT.

The chain employs TRBV7-8 and TRBJ1-5; D ambiguous. The CDR3 loop spans 14 amino acids. The ends were cut back, 6 bases at V and 1 base at J, with 10 bases in the middle. Germline V gene sequence: CDR1 SGHVS, CDR2 FQNEAQ. The CDR3 nucleotides are TGTGCCAGCAGACTCGGAGCCAGCAATCAGCCCCAGCATTTT. It translates to CASRLGASNQPQHF.